Listed below are T cell receptor beta chains from one sample, sequenced in a study of OX40 agonist ivuxolimab in advanced cancers. TCRdb's copy holds only in-frame clones and misses some; the assay was immunoSEQ multiplex PCR. The sample shows tens of thousands of clones, 84% of them seen only once. This sample comprised CD4+ or CD8+ T cells sorted from blood, obtained in a trial of the OX40 agonist ivuxolimab. The receptor source for this set is an adult with an advanced solid tumor such as melanoma, head and neck, liver or kidney cancer. CDR3s include the opening cysteine and the closing phenylalanine or tryptophan. The order of the fields is D gene, CDR3 length, J gene, clone size, V gene, CDR3 DNA, CDR3 protein. The D gene is left open where the match is weak. Clone size is stated in some rows and not others, as once, few, many or a class when expanded.

d_call: -
cdr3_length: 14
j_call: TRBJ2-3
clone_size: -
v_call: TRBV18
cdr3_nt: TGTGCCAGCTCACTAGACCTAGTATCAGATACGCAGTATTTT
cdr3_aa: CASSLDLVSDTQYF

d_call: -
cdr3_length: 15
j_call: TRBJ1-2
clone_size: -
v_call: TRBV5-1
cdr3_nt: TGCGCCAGCAGCTTATTGGGGCGTAGGGACTATGGCTACACCTTC
cdr3_aa: CASSLLGRRDYGYTF

d_call: -
cdr3_length: 15
j_call: TRBJ1-1
clone_size: -
v_call: TRBV19
cdr3_nt: TGTGCCAGTAGTACACGACAGGCCGTGGGCACTGAAGCTTTCTTT
cdr3_aa: CASSTRQAVGTEAFF

d_call: -
cdr3_length: 13
j_call: TRBJ2-1
clone_size: -
v_call: TRBV7-7
cdr3_nt: TGTGCCAGCAGCTTAGACCGAAACAATGAGCAGTTCTTC
cdr3_aa: CASSLDRNNEQFF

d_call: TRBD1
cdr3_length: 17
j_call: TRBJ2-5
clone_size: -
v_call: TRBV7-9
cdr3_nt: TGTGCCAGCAGCCTAACCCCTACAGGGGGCGGCGGAGAGACCCAGTACTTC
cdr3_aa: CASSLTPTGGGGETQYF

d_call: -
cdr3_length: 12
j_call: TRBJ2-5
clone_size: -
v_call: TRBV5-5
cdr3_nt: TGTGCCAGCAGACCTCCAGGGGGGCCCCAGTACTTC
cdr3_aa: CASRPPGGPQYF

d_call: TRBD2
cdr3_length: 14
j_call: TRBJ2-1
clone_size: -
v_call: TRBV9
cdr3_nt: TGTGCCAGCAGCTTAGGGACTAGCGCCGGTGAGCAGTTCTTC
cdr3_aa: CASSLGTSAGEQFF

d_call: -
cdr3_length: 17
j_call: TRBJ1-5
clone_size: few
v_call: TRBV28
cdr3_nt: TGTGCCAGCAGTTTCTATCGGGGTGAGGGAAGCAATCAGCCCCAGCATTTT
cdr3_aa: CASSFYRGEGSNQPQHF

d_call: TRBD2
cdr3_length: 16
j_call: TRBJ2-2
clone_size: -
v_call: TRBV7-3
cdr3_nt: TGTGCCAGCAGCTTAATCGCGGGGGAAAACACCGGGGAGCTGTTTTTT
cdr3_aa: CASSLIAGENTGELFF

d_call: -
cdr3_length: 12
j_call: TRBJ2-2
clone_size: -
v_call: TRBV11-2
cdr3_nt: TGTGCCAGCAGCCGTAACACCGGGGAGCTGTTTTTT
cdr3_aa: CASSRNTGELFF

d_call: -
cdr3_length: 14
j_call: TRBJ1-2
clone_size: -
v_call: TRBV18
cdr3_nt: TGTGCCAGCTCACCTCGCGTCGATAACTATGGCTACACCTTC
cdr3_aa: CASSPRVDNYGYTF

d_call: -
cdr3_length: 14
j_call: TRBJ1-5
clone_size: -
v_call: TRBV5-1
cdr3_nt: TGCGCCAGCAGCTTGGCCCCGCAGGGTCAGCCCCAGCATTTT
cdr3_aa: CASSLAPQGQPQHF

d_call: -
cdr3_length: 13
j_call: TRBJ2-5
clone_size: -
v_call: TRBV19
cdr3_nt: TGTGCCAGTAGTTGGCAGGGTAGTGAGACCCAGTACTTC
cdr3_aa: CASSWQGSETQYF

d_call: -
cdr3_length: 12
j_call: TRBJ2-5
clone_size: -
v_call: TRBV7-9
cdr3_nt: TGTGCCAGCAGCTTAAGAGGGGAGACCCAGTACTTC
cdr3_aa: CASSLRGETQYF

d_call: TRBD1
cdr3_length: 16
j_call: TRBJ2-7
clone_size: -
v_call: TRBV19
cdr3_nt: TGTGCCAGTAGGGGCGCAGGGGGCCGGTTTATCGACGAGCAGTACTTC
cdr3_aa: CASRGAGGRFIDEQYF

d_call: TRBD2
cdr3_length: 14
j_call: TRBJ2-3
clone_size: -
v_call: TRBV19
cdr3_nt: TGTGCCAGTAGGCTAGCGGCTAACACAGATACGCAGTATTTT
cdr3_aa: CASRLAANTDTQYF

d_call: TRBD1
cdr3_length: 16
j_call: TRBJ2-7
clone_size: -
v_call: TRBV7-8
cdr3_nt: TGTGCCAGCAGCTTAGTTCTCCGGGACAGGGCCTACGAGCAGTACTTC
cdr3_aa: CASSLVLRDRAYEQYF

d_call: TRBD1
cdr3_length: 15
j_call: TRBJ1-2
clone_size: once
v_call: TRBV7-9
cdr3_nt: TGTGCCAGCAGCACCAGGACAGGGGCCTTCTATGGCTACACCTTC
cdr3_aa: CASSTRTGAFYGYTF

d_call: -
cdr3_length: 13
j_call: TRBJ1-3
clone_size: -
v_call: TRBV6-5
cdr3_nt: TGTGCCAGCAGTGACAGCTCTGGAAACACCATATATTTT
cdr3_aa: CASSDSSGNTIYF

d_call: TRBD1
cdr3_length: 15
j_call: TRBJ2-3
clone_size: once
v_call: TRBV7-2
cdr3_nt: TGTGCCAGCAGCATAGACGGACAGGGCGGAGATACGCAGTATTTT
cdr3_aa: CASSIDGQGGDTQYF

d_call: TRBD1
cdr3_length: 14
j_call: TRBJ1-3
clone_size: -
v_call: TRBV19
cdr3_nt: TGTGCCAGTAGGGAAGACAGGGCTGGAAACACCATATATTTT
cdr3_aa: CASREDRAGNTIYF

d_call: -
cdr3_length: 14
j_call: TRBJ1-6
clone_size: -
v_call: TRBV5-1
cdr3_nt: TGCGCCAGCAGCTGGGGGACTTCCAATTCACCCCTCCACTTT
cdr3_aa: CASSWGTSNSPLHF

d_call: -
cdr3_length: 17
j_call: TRBJ1-3
clone_size: -
v_call: TRBV5-1
cdr3_nt: TGCGCCAGCAGCTTGGGGGGCTTGTACGACTCTGGAAACACCATATATTTT
cdr3_aa: CASSLGGLYDSGNTIYF

d_call: TRBD1
cdr3_length: 15
j_call: TRBJ1-6
clone_size: -
v_call: TRBV6-5
cdr3_nt: TGTGCCAGCAGCTCTTGGGGACAGGGAAACTCACCCCTCCACTTT
cdr3_aa: CASSSWGQGNSPLHF

d_call: -
cdr3_length: 16
j_call: TRBJ1-2
clone_size: -
v_call: TRBV4-3
cdr3_nt: TGCGCCAGCAGCCCTCAAGGTGTCGCAGGGCAGTATGGCTACACCTTC
cdr3_aa: CASSPQGVAGQYGYTF

d_call: TRBD1
cdr3_length: 14
j_call: TRBJ2-2
clone_size: -
v_call: TRBV2
cdr3_nt: TGTGCCAGCAGTGGGACAGGCGACACCGGGGAGCTGTTTTTT
cdr3_aa: CASSGTGDTGELFF

d_call: TRBD1
cdr3_length: 14
j_call: TRBJ2-2
clone_size: -
v_call: TRBV11-1
cdr3_nt: TGTGCCAGCAGTTCGGACAGGGACTCCGGGGAGCTGTTTTTT
cdr3_aa: CASSSDRDSGELFF

d_call: TRBD2
cdr3_length: 13
j_call: TRBJ2-1
clone_size: -
v_call: TRBV29-1
cdr3_nt: TGCAGCGTTGCCCTAGCGGGGGAGAATGAGCAGTTCTTC
cdr3_aa: CSVALAGENEQFF

d_call: TRBD2
cdr3_length: 16
j_call: TRBJ2-3
clone_size: -
v_call: TRBV2
cdr3_nt: TGTGCCAGCAGTGAACGGCCAGCGGGGATTACAGATACGCAGTATTTT
cdr3_aa: CASSERPAGITDTQYF

d_call: -
cdr3_length: 15
j_call: TRBJ2-1
clone_size: few
v_call: TRBV7-8
cdr3_nt: TGTGCCAGCAGCCCCTTCCGGGGGACGTACAATGAGCAGTTCTTC
cdr3_aa: CASSPFRGTYNEQFF

d_call: -
cdr3_length: 13
j_call: TRBJ2-5
clone_size: -
v_call: TRBV7-2
cdr3_nt: TGTGCCAGCAGCGAACAGGGTAGGGAGACCCAGTACTTC
cdr3_aa: CASSEQGRETQYF

d_call: TRBD2
cdr3_length: 15
j_call: TRBJ2-3
clone_size: -
v_call: TRBV7-2
cdr3_nt: TGTGCCAGCAGGATTACGGGGGGTCGCACAGATACGCAGTATTTT
cdr3_aa: CASRITGGRTDTQYF

d_call: -
cdr3_length: 14
j_call: TRBJ2-1
clone_size: -
v_call: TRBV7-8
cdr3_nt: TGTGCCAGCAGCTTAGGGCAGGCCTACAATGAGCAGTTCTTC
cdr3_aa: CASSLGQAYNEQFF

d_call: -
cdr3_length: 15
j_call: TRBJ1-2
clone_size: -
v_call: TRBV7-9
cdr3_nt: TGTGCCAGCAGCTTAGGTCCAGGGGAGGCCTATGGCTACACCTTC
cdr3_aa: CASSLGPGEAYGYTF

d_call: -
cdr3_length: 14
j_call: TRBJ2-1
clone_size: -
v_call: TRBV11-3
cdr3_nt: TGTGCCAGCAGCTTGACGGGCGGTAGCGATGAGCAGTTCTTC
cdr3_aa: CASSLTGGSDEQFF

d_call: -
cdr3_length: 12
j_call: TRBJ1-2
clone_size: -
v_call: TRBV4-3
cdr3_nt: TGCGCCAGCAGCCAAGGGGATTATGGCTACACCTTC
cdr3_aa: CASSQGDYGYTF

d_call: -
cdr3_length: 12
j_call: TRBJ2-7
clone_size: -
v_call: TRBV11-2
cdr3_nt: TGTGCCAGCAGCTTATACGGGCACGAGCAGTACTTC
cdr3_aa: CASSLYGHEQYF

d_call: TRBD1
cdr3_length: 14
j_call: TRBJ1-1
clone_size: -
v_call: TRBV6-5
cdr3_nt: TGTGCCAGCAGTCCCGACAGGGGAAACACTGAAGCTTTCTTT
cdr3_aa: CASSPDRGNTEAFF

d_call: -
cdr3_length: 14
j_call: TRBJ1-2
clone_size: -
v_call: TRBV5-1
cdr3_nt: TGCGCCAGCAAGCCGGACAGCTCTAACTATGGCTACACCTTC
cdr3_aa: CASKPDSSNYGYTF

d_call: -
cdr3_length: 19
j_call: TRBJ1-3
clone_size: few
v_call: TRBV15
cdr3_nt: TGTGCCACCAGCAGAGAACGGACAGAAATAGGATTCTCTGGAAACACCATATATTTT
cdr3_aa: CATSRERTEIGFSGNTIYF